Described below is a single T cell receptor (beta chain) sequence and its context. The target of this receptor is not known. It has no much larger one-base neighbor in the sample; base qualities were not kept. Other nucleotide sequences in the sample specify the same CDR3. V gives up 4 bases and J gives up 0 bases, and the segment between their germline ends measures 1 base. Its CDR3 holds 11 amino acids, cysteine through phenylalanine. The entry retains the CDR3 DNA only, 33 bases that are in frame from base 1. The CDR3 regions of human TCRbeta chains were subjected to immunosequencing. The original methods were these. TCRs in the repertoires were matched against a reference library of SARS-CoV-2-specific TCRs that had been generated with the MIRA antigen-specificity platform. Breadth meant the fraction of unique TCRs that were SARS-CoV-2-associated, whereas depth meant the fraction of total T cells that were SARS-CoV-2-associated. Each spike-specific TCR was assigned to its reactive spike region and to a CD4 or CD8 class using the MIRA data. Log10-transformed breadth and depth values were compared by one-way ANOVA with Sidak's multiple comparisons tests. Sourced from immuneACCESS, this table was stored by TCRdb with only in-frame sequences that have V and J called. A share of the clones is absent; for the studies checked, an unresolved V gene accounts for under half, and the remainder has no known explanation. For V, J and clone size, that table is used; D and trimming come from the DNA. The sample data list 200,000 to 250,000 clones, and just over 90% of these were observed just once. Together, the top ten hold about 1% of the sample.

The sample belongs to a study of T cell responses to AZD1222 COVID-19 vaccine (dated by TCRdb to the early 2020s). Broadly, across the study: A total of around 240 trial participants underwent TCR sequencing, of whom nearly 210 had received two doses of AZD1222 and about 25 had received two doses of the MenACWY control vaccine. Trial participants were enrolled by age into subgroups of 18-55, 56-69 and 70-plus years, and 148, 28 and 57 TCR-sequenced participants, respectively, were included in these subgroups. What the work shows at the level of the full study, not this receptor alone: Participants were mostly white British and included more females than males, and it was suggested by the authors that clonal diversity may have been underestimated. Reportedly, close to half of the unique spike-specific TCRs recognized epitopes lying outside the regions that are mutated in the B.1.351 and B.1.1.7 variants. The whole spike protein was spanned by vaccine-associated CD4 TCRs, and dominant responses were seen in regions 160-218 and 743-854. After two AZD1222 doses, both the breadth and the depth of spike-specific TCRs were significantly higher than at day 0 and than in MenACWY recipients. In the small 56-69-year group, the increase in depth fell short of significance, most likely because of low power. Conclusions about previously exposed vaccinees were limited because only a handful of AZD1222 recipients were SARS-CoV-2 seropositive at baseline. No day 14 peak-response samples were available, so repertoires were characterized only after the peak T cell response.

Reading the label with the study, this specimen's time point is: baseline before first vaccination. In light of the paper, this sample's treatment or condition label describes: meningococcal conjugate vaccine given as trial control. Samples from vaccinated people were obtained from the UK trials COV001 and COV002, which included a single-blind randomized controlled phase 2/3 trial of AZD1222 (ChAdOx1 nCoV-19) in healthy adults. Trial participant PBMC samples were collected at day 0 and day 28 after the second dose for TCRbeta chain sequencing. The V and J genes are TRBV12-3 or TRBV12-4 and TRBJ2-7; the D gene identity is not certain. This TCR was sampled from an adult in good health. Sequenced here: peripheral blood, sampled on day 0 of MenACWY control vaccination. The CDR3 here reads CASSSSYEQYF. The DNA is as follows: TGTGCCAGCAGTTCCTCCTACGAGCAGTACTTC.